The 22 T cell receptor beta chains in this list originate from one sample, sequenced in a study of radiation and T cells in renal cell carcinoma. Sequencing was performed with immunoSEQ multiplex PCR; in TCRdb, only in-frame clones are kept and a portion is missing. The sample records 70,000 or so clones, 82% being singletons. As to time point: blood 2 weeks post-SBRT. Treatment indicated: 15 Gy SBRT to primary tumor, nephrectomy 4 weeks later. The input for sequencing was blood, taken from a patient whose treatment included radiotherapy and nephrectomy. Every receptor here comes from a man aged 60 to 75 with renal cell carcinoma.

This clone appeared many times. The chain combines TRBV27 with TRBJ1-1, with D unresolved. This CDR3 has 14 residues. Trimming took off 6 bases at V and 0 bases at J, with 11 bases between the two ends. Germline loops: CDR1 MNHEY, CDR2 SMNVEV (reference sequence). CDR3: CASRRTVLNTEAFF. CDR3 DNA sequence: TGTGCCAGCAGACGGACGGTACTGAACACTGAAGCTTTCTTT.

The chain has TRBV28 and TRBJ2-5; no clear D gene. This CDR3 is built from 13 residues. V lost 3 bases and J lost 3, with 8 bases in between. Germline V lookup: CDR1 MDHEN, CDR2 SYDVKM. CDR3 protein: CASSLGQKETQYF. The CDR3 DNA follows: TGTGCCAGCAGTTTGGGTCAGAAAGAGACCCAGTACTTC.

The rearrangement joins TRBV28 to TRBJ1-2; D gene ambiguous. The CDR3 spans 14 residues. V lost 5 bases, J lost 4 bases, and 14 bases lay in between. Germline CDR1 is MDHEN and CDR2 is SYDVKM. The CDR3 DNA sequence: TGTGCCAGCAGTCTCCCGGGAGGTTCCTATGGCTACACCTTC. Protein sequence: CASSLPGGSYGYTF.

The V and J genes are TRBV30 and TRBJ1-2, with D unclear. This CDR3 has 14 amino acids. The germline V and J ends were trimmed by 3 bases and 7 bases, with 18 bases remaining between them. Germline V lookup: CDR1 GTSNPN, CDR2 SVGIG (reference sequence). This CDR3 is CAWRTVGQYSGYTF. The DNA for the CDR3 is TGTGCCTGGAGAACCGTCGGGCAATATAGTGGCTACACCTTC. The entire variable domain, with the rest obtained from reference TRBV30 and TRBJ1-2, is as follows: SQTIHQWPATLVQPVGSPLSLECTVEGTSNPNLYWYRQAAGRGLQLLFYSVGIGQISSEVPQNLSASRPQDRQFILSSKKLLLSDSGFYLCAWRTVGQYSGYTFGSGTRLTVV.

The V and J genes are TRBV7-2 and TRBJ2-1; the match to TRBD2 covers 11 bases. CDR3 length: 17 residues. V shed 4 bases, J shed 7 bases, and the junction held 12 bases outside the gene matches. Germline V gene sequence: CDR1 SGHTA, CDR2 FQGNSA. The CDR3 loop reads CASSSGIAGGHGNEQFF. The CDR3 nucleotides read TGTGCCAGCAGCTCGGGGATAGCGGGAGGGCACGGGAATGAGCAGTTCTTC.

This chain joins TRBV6-5 and TRBJ2-3; tentative D call: TRBD2 (7 bases). This CDR3 spans 15 amino acids. Germline V gene data show CDR1 as MNHEY and CDR2 as SVGAGI. V dropped 3 bases and J dropped 0 bases, with 10 bases sitting between them. CDR3: CASSYRGASTDTQYF. CDR3 sequence (DNA): TGTGCCAGCAGTTATCGGGGGGCCAGCACAGATACGCAGTATTTT.

The CDR3: CASSYGGISSGEQYF. DNA of the CDR3: TGTGCCAGCAGTTACGGTGGGATTTCCTCCGGGGAGCAGTACTTC. This sequence joins TRBV6-5 and TRBJ2-7; D not certain. The V end lost 2 bases, the J end lost 7 bases, and 18 bases lay between the germline ends. This CDR3 has 15 residues. The germline CDR1 and CDR2 sequences are MNHEY and SVGAGI.

The CDR3 spells CASTPDPGRTYEQYF. The CDR3 DNA follows: TGTGCCAGCACTCCGGACCCGGGACGGACTTACGAGCAGTACTTC. This sequence joins TRBV2 and TRBJ2-7; D is perhaps TRBD1 or TRBD2 (5 bases each). V shed 7 bases and J shed 4 bases, with 20 bases lying between them. There are 15 residues in the CDR3. Germline V gives CDR1 SNHLY, CDR2 FYNNEI.

J is TRBJ1-2 and V is TRBV5-6; no clear D gene. Between the trimmed V and J ends, which lost 4 bases and 4 bases, there was a span of 11 bases. CDR1 SGHDT and CDR2 YYEEEE come from the germline V gene. The CDR3 covers 13 residues. The CDR3: CASSPPGSYGYTF. CDR3 nucleotides: TGTGCCAGCAGCCCCCCCGGTAGCTATGGCTACACCTTC.

J is TRBJ2-7 and V is TRBV28; no clear D. The CDR3 extends over 14 amino acids. The germline V gene has CDR1 MDHEN and CDR2 SYDVKM. Trimming took 7 bases from V and 7 from J, leaving 20 bases between them. The CDR3 DNA reads as TGTGCCAGCATGACAACTTGGGGTTGGAAAGAGCAGTACTTC. This sequence encodes CASMTTWGWKEQYF. Full variable domain (remainder filled in from reference TRBV28 and TRBJ2-7): DVKVTQSSRYLVKRTGEKVFLECVQDMDHENMFWYRQDPGLGLRLIYFSYDVKMKEKGDIPEGYSVSREKKERFSLILESASTNQTSMYLCASMTTWGWKEQYFGPGTRLTVT.

The V gene is TRBV5-1, the J gene TRBJ2-6, with D unresolved. V was shortened by 0 bases and J by 0 bases, with 4 bases between the two germline ends. The CDR3 sequence is 15 residues long. From germline, CDR1 is SGHRS and CDR2 YFSETQ. The CDR3 reads CASSLGGSGANVLTF. The CDR3 DNA sequence: TGCGCCAGCAGCTTGGGGGGCTCTGGGGCCAACGTCCTGACTTTC.

The chain has TRBV4-2 and TRBJ2-1, with D perhaps matching TRBD1 or TRBD2 (5 bases each). Germline assignment: CDR1 LGHNA and CDR2 YNFKEQ. The CDR3 spans 14 residues. V gave up 6 bases and J gave up 0 bases, with 9 bases separating them. CDR3 region: CASREGSSYNEQFF. Here the CDR3 DNA reads TGTGCCAGCAGAGAGGGGAGCTCCTACAATGAGCAGTTCTTC.

The chain uses TRBV27 and TRBJ2-7, with 7 bases fitting TRBD1. J was trimmed by 0 bases and V by 3 bases; bases with no gene match: 11. CDR1 MNHEY and CDR2 SMNVEV come from the germline V gene (reference sequence). The CDR3 contains 17 residues. The CDR3 nucleotides are TGTGCCAGCAGTTTTAGTTCGTTGACAGGGAACTCCTACGAGCAGTACTTC. Its protein product is CASSFSSLTGNSYEQYF.

This clone has just a few counts. The chain links TRBV6-6 to TRBJ2-1, with D perhaps matching TRBD2 (6 bases). Germline assignment: CDR1 MNHNY and CDR2 SVGAGI (reference sequence). The length of the CDR3 is 13 residues. The ends were cut back, 5 bases at V and 10 bases at J, with 15 bases in the middle. CDR3 DNA sequence: TGTGCCAGCAGTGACCCGCGACTAGACGAGCAGTTCTTC. It is translated as CASSDPRLDEQFF.

V and J are TRBV2 and TRBJ2-5, with a tentative D call TRBD2 (5 bases). V was cut by 6 bases and J by 2 bases, with 10 bases left in between. CDR3 length equals 13 residues. Germline V lookup: CDR1 SNHLY, CDR2 FYNNEI. The CDR3 DNA reads TGTGCCAGCAGGAACGGGGATCAAGAGACCCAGTACTTC. Its translation is CASRNGDQETQYF.

This chain uses TRBV11-1 with TRBJ2-1; 7 nucleotides match TRBD1. The length of the CDR3 is 15 residues. Trimming at V came to 3 bases and at J to 5 bases, leaving 7 bases not matched to a gene. CDR1 and CDR2 (germline): SGHAT, FQDESV (reference sequence). The CDR3, as DNA: TGTGCCAGCAGCTTCCGGGACAGCTATAACAATGAGCAGTTCTTC. Translation: CASSFRDSYNNEQFF.

The chain couples TRBV4-3 to TRBJ1-3; no definite D call. Germline CDR1 is LGHNA and CDR2 is YSLEER. The CDR3 runs 18 residues. Trimming pared 0 bases from V and 0 bases from J, leaving 15 bases between. CDR3 loop: CASSQDPRPRHSGNTIYF. CDR3 bases: TGCGCCAGCAGCCAAGATCCCAGACCAAGGCACTCTGGAAACACCATATATTTT.

The gene calls are TRBV4-1 and TRBJ2-1, with TRBD2 identical over 8 bases. The trim removed 0 bases at V and 8 bases at J, leaving 12 bases unmatched. Germline V gene sequence: CDR1 MGHRA, CDR2 YSYEKL. The CDR3 length is 17 residues. The CDR3 coding sequence is TGCGCCAGCAGCCAAGATCTAGGAGCGGGAGTCTTCGATGAGCAGTTCTTC. Translation gives CASSQDLGAGVFDEQFF.

This clone has a single count. Different DNA sequences within this sample yield the same CDR3. This chain links TRBV11-3 with TRBJ2-2; D gene ambiguous. V was shortened by 4 bases and J by 5 bases, with 8 bases between the two germline ends. This CDR3 spans 13 amino acids. CDR1 and CDR2 from the germline V gene are SGHNT and YENEEA. CDR3 nucleotides: TGTGCCAGCAGCTCCCCACGAACCGGGGAGCTGTTTTTT. Protein product: CASSSPRTGELFF.

This clone was detected a few times. The chain couples TRBV15 to TRBJ1-2; D might be TRBD1 (5 bases). The germline gives CDR1 LNHNV, CDR2 YYDKDF (reference sequence). The CDR3 is 14 amino acids. V lost 0 bases, J lost 8 bases, and 13 bases lay in between. CDR3 loop: CATSRERGIGGYTF. The CDR3 region has the DNA TGTGCCACCAGCAGAGAACGGGGCATAGGCGGCTACACCTTC.

V and J are TRBV19 and TRBJ1-1, with a weak D call TRBD1 (5 bases). Germline V gene sequence: CDR1 LNHDA, CDR2 SQIVND (reference sequence). There are 13 residues in the CDR3. The V and J ends lost 3 bases and 8 bases respectively, with 13 bases between them. DNA for the CDR3: TGTGCCAGTAGTATCCCCCAGGGTACCGAAGCTTTCTTT. It encodes CASSIPQGTEAFF.

The gene calls are TRBV6-6 and TRBJ2-7; D is possibly TRBD1 (5 bases). Trimming pared 5 bases from V and 0 bases from J, leaving 17 bases between. CDR1 MNHNY and CDR2 SVGAGI come from the germline V gene (reference sequence). CDR3 length: 16 residues. The CDR3 nucleotides read TGTGCCAGCAGTCCGAGCCGGACACTGAGCTCCTACGAGCAGTACTTC. Protein: CASSPSRTLSSYEQYF.